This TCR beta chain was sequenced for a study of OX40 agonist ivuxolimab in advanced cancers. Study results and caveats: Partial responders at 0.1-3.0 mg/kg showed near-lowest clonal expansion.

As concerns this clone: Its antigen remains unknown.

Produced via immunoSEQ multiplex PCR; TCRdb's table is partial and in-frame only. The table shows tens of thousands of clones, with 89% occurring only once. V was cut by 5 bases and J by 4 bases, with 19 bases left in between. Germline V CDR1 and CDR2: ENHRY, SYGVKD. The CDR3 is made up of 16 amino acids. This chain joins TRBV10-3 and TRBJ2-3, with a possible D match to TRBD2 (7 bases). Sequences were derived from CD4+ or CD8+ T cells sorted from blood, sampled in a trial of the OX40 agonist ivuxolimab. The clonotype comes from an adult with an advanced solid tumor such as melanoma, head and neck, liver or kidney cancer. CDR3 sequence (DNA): TGTGCCATCAGTTCGGGGGGCCCGGATTTCGCAGATACGCAGTATTTT. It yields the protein CAISSGGPDFADTQYF.